The 27 T cell receptor beta chains below were found in one sample sequenced in a study of blood T cell repertoires in COVID-19. The assay was immunoSEQ multiplex PCR, and TCRdb's table has in-frame clones only and misses some. The data show tens of thousands of clones, 70% to 85% seen once. The sequencing input was peripheral blood. Source of these receptors: a woman aged 50 to 65 with acute or convalescent COVID-19.

The gene calls are TRBV13 and TRBJ1-1, with D unresolved. Deletions cut 5 bases from V and 2 bases from J, with 9 bases between. This CDR3 has 13 amino acids. Germline loops: CDR1 PRHDT, CDR2 FYEKMQ (reference sequence). The DNA of the CDR3 is TGTGCCAGCAGCCCCGAGAGTAACACTGAAGCTTTCTTT. This codes for CASSPESNTEAFF. The variable domain in full, with the rest retrieved from reference TRBV13 and TRBJ1-1, is AAGVIQSPRHLIKEKRETATLKCYPIPRHDTVYWYQQGPGQDPQFLISFYEKMQSDKGSIPDRFSAQQFSDYHSELNMSSLELGDSALYFCASSPESNTEAFFGQGTRLTVV.

The chain has TRBV7-9 and TRBJ2-3; 10 bases are a match to TRBD2. CDR3 length equals 15 residues. The germline CDR1 and CDR2 sequences are SEHNR and FQNEAQ (reference sequence). J lost 5 bases, V lost 5 bases, and 7 bases had no gene match. DNA of the CDR3: TGTGCCAGCAGCGAGAGCGGGGGGGCCCAAGATACGCAGTATTTT. It is translated as CASSESGGAQDTQYF.

The rearrangement joins TRBV5-5 to TRBJ2-7, with D uncertain. Trimming removed 2 bases at V and 3 bases at J, with 12 bases between. CDR1 and CDR2 from the germline V gene are SGHKS and YYEKEE (reference sequence). This CDR3 has 14 amino acids. The CDR3 spells CASSFDFPIYEQYF. The DNA of the CDR3 is TGTGCCAGCAGCTTTGACTTCCCCATCTACGAGCAGTACTTC.

J is TRBJ1-1 and V is TRBV7-2; D is unclear. CDR3 size: 11 residues. Deletions cut 5 bases from V and 7 bases from J, with 8 bases between. The germline CDR1 and CDR2 sequences are SGHTA and FQGNSA. As DNA, the CDR3 is TGTGCCAGCAGCCCCGGGTTTGAAGCTTTCTTT. Translating it yields CASSPGFEAFF.

The J gene is TRBJ2-2, the V gene TRBV5-1, with TRBD1 as a possible D gene (5 bases). This CDR3 contains 14 residues. Germline CDR1 and CDR2: SGHRS and YFSETQ. V lost 6 bases, J lost 3 bases, and 12 bases lay in between. The CDR3 loop reads CASNAGRDTGELFF. CDR3 sequence (DNA): TGCGCCAGCAATGCAGGGCGTGACACCGGGGAGCTGTTTTTT. The whole variable domain, remainder taken from reference TRBV5-1 and TRBJ2-2, is KAGVTQTPRYLIKTRGQQVTLSCSPISGHRSVSWYQQTPGQGLQFLFEYFSETQRNKGNFPGRFSGRQFSNSRSEMNVSTLELGDSALYLCASNAGRDTGELFFGEGSRLTVL.

This clone was picked up a small number of times. V and J are TRBV19 and TRBJ1-1; D ambiguous. The V end lost 5 bases, the J end lost 1 base, and 8 bases lay between the germline ends. This CDR3 has 13 amino acids. Germline V CDR1 and CDR2: LNHDA, SQIVND (reference sequence). CDR3 nucleotide sequence: TGTGCCAGTAGTCGGGTGTCGAACACTGAAGCTTTCTTT. Translating gives CASSRVSNTEAFF.

The chain joins TRBV7-2 to TRBJ2-1; D gene uncertain. The germline CDR1 and CDR2 sequences are SGHTA and FQGNSA. V was trimmed by 5 bases and J by 4 bases, leaving 9 bases between them. This CDR3 spans 13 amino acids. CDR3 in DNA: TGTGCCAGCAGCCCCTATTCTTACAATGAGCAGTTCTTC. Residues: CASSPYSYNEQFF.

The genes are TRBV5-4 and TRBJ2-7, with 9 positions matching TRBD1. Per the germline V gene, CDR1 is SGHNT and CDR2 is YYREEE (reference sequence). This CDR3 comprises 14 residues. J gave up 5 bases and V 4 bases, and 7 bases lay outside the gene matches. CDR3 DNA sequence: TGTGCCAGCAGCCATACAGGGGGCTTAAACGAGCAGTACTTC. This gives the protein CASSHTGGLNEQYF.

The chain has TRBV19 and TRBJ2-2, with 7 bases identical to TRBD2. V was clipped by 5 bases and J by 6 bases; unmatched bases: 6. CDR3 length equals 14 residues. The germline V gene has CDR1 LNHDA and CDR2 SQIVND (reference sequence). CDR3 DNA sequence: TGTGCCAGTAGTGACGGGGGGAGAGCCGGGGAGCTGTTTTTT. Its protein is CASSDGGRAGELFF.

The genes are TRBV24-1 and TRBJ2-5, with D perhaps TRBD1 (6 bases). Trimming took 3 bases from V and 1 from J, leaving 14 bases between them. The CDR3 spans 16 residues. Germline CDR1 is KGHDR and CDR2 is SFDVKD. The CDR3 spells CATSDRLQGSQETQYF. The CDR3 nucleotides are TGTGCCACCAGTGATCGACTCCAGGGGTCCCAAGAGACCCAGTACTTC.

This chain joins TRBV4-1 and TRBJ1-2; D unclear. V was pared by 1 base and J by 5 bases, with 17 bases between. The CDR3 is made up of 16 amino acids. Germline V gives CDR1 MGHRA, CDR2 YSYEKL. CDR3: CASSQGRRSSSYGYTF. CDR3 DNA: TGCGCCAGCAGCCAAGGGCGTCGATCCTCTAGTTATGGCTACACCTTC.

This sequence joins TRBV6-5 and TRBJ2-3; TRBD2 agrees at 11 bases. CDR1 MNHEY and CDR2 SVGAGI come from the germline V gene. This CDR3 region has 14 residues. V trimming: 7 bases; J trimming: 4 bases; junction bases outside the gene matches: 4. The CDR3 DNA sequence: TGTGCCAGCACCCCTAGCGGGGGGTCAGATACGCAGTATTTT. It codes for CASTPSGGSDTQYF.

The gene calls are TRBV11-1 and TRBJ1-3; the D is unclear. The germline V and J ends were trimmed by 5 bases and 0 bases, with 8 bases remaining between them. CDR1 and CDR2 from the germline V gene are SGHAT and FQDESV (reference sequence). CDR3 length: 14 residues. The chain's CDR3 is CASSTTVSGNTIYF. CDR3 nucleotides: TGTGCCAGCAGCACCACAGTCTCTGGAAACACCATATATTTT.

V is TRBV5-1 and J is TRBJ1-6; the D gene is possibly TRBD1 (6 bases). The CDR3 contains 14 residues. Looked up from germline, CDR1 is SGHRS and CDR2 is YFSETQ. The V end lost 3 bases, the J end lost 9 bases, and 13 bases lay between the germline ends. This CDR3 is CASSWGQIGSPLHF. As DNA, the CDR3 is TGCGCCAGCAGCTGGGGGCAAATAGGTTCACCCCTCCACTTT.

The CDR3: CASSYDRVPFF. The CDR3 DNA reads as TGTGCCAGCAGTTACGACAGGGTACCTTTCTTT. This chain connects TRBV2 to TRBJ1-1, with 7 bases that match TRBD1. J was trimmed by 12 bases and V by 5 bases; bases with no gene match: 6. This CDR3 region has 11 residues. Germline V gene data show CDR1 as SNHLY and CDR2 as FYNNEI.

This chain links TRBV9 with TRBJ2-2; D gene unclear. The CDR3 sequence is 14 residues long. The ends were cut back, 2 bases at V and 2 bases at J, with 7 bases in the middle. Germline lookup yields CDR1 SGDLS and CDR2 YYNGEE. Here the CDR3 reads CASSVQENTGELFF. The CDR3 DNA sequence: TGTGCCAGCAGCGTGCAGGAAAACACCGGGGAGCTGTTTTTT.

The sample holds a few counts of this clone. The chain joins TRBV7-9 to TRBJ1-6; D is ambiguous. Germline CDR1 SEHNR, CDR2 FQNEAQ (reference sequence). V was trimmed by 6 bases and J by 3 bases, leaving 12 bases between them. The CDR3 spans 15 residues. DNA of the CDR3: TGTGCCAGCAGATCGAATGGACTCTATAATTCACCCCTCCACTTT. This gives the protein CASRSNGLYNSPLHF.

For the CDR3, the DNA is TGTGCCAGCAGCTTCCATCGTAGCGTCCCCGGGGAGCTGTTTTTT. Translation gives CASSFHRSVPGELFF. The chain has TRBV11-1 and TRBJ2-2; a possible D gene is TRBD2 (5 bases). The CDR3 runs to 15 residues. Germline lookup yields CDR1 SGHAT and CDR2 FQDESV (reference sequence). V lost 3 bases, J lost 6 bases, and 14 bases lay in between.

This clone was observed a handful of times. This chain joins TRBV28 and TRBJ2-3; 7 bases align to TRBD2. Germline V gives CDR1 MDHEN, CDR2 SYDVKM. V lost 3 bases and J lost 5; bases outside the gene matches: 5. This CDR3 region has 14 residues. The CDR3 nucleotides are TGTGCCAGCAGTTTCAGCGGGGCCAGAGATACGCAGTATTTT. Translating gives CASSFSGARDTQYF.

The genes are TRBV5-1 and TRBJ2-7; 8 nucleotides align to TRBD1. The CDR3 is made up of 14 amino acids. Trimming at V came to 5 bases and at J to 2 bases, leaving 6 bases not matched to a gene. CDR1 and CDR2 (germline): SGHRS, YFSETQ. The CDR3 coding sequence is TGCGCCAGCAGTCTTTCGGGACAGGCCTACGAGCAGTACTTC. It encodes CASSLSGQAYEQYF.

CDR3 sequence reads: CASSLVGAGLGEKLFF. CDR3 nucleotides: TGCGCCAGCAGCTTGGTTGGGGCAGGGCTAGGAGAAAAACTGTTTTTT. The chain combines TRBV5-1 with TRBJ1-4, with D perhaps TRBD1 (5 bases). V lost 0 bases and J lost 8, with 17 bases in between. The CDR3 sequence is 16 residues long. Germline CDR1 and CDR2: SGHRS and YFSETQ.

For the CDR3, the DNA is TGTGCCAGCAGCTTAGAAATGCAGGGAGGCACTGAAGCTTTCTTT. Its protein product is CASSLEMQGGTEAFF. The chain carries TRBV11-2 and TRBJ1-1; possibly TRBD1 for D (5 bases). V dropped 0 bases and J dropped 4 bases, with 12 bases sitting between them. Germline CDR1 reads SGHAT; CDR2 reads FQNNGV. The CDR3 covers 15 residues.

The J gene is TRBJ2-7, the V gene TRBV10-3, with a possible D match to TRBD1 (5 bases). Germline CDR1 reads ENHRY; CDR2 reads SYGVKD. The V end was cut by 6 bases, the J end by 0 bases, with 12 bases between. The CDR3 loop spans 14 amino acids. CDR3 amino acids: CAIRGVDNSYEQYF. The CDR3 DNA follows: TGTGCCATCAGAGGGGTTGACAACTCCTACGAGCAGTACTTC.

V and J are TRBV10-2 and TRBJ1-6, with D unclear. CDR3 length: 17 amino acids. Germline values: CDR1 WSHSY, CDR2 SAAADI. Trimming shortened V by 6 bases and J by 0 bases, and 15 bases separated the two germline ends. CDR3 amino acids: CASSGETGFSYNSPLHF. In nucleotides, the CDR3 is TGCGCCAGCAGCGGGGAGACGGGGTTCTCCTATAATTCACCCCTCCACTTT.

This clone was recorded only once. The V gene is TRBV19, the J gene TRBJ1-4; 7 nucleotides line up with TRBD1. This CDR3 contains 14 residues. Trimming at V came to 7 bases and at J to 6 bases, leaving 8 bases not matched to a gene. Germline V gene sequence: CDR1 LNHDA, CDR2 SQIVND (reference sequence). This CDR3 is CASTTSGQYEKLFF. Written as DNA, the CDR3 is TGTGCCAGTACCACATCGGGACAGTATGAAAAACTGTTTTTT. Combining the CDR3 with reference TRBV19 and TRBJ1-4 gives the whole variable domain DGGITQSPKYLFRKEGQNVTLSCEQNLNHDAMYWYRQDPGQGLRLIYYSQIVNDFQKGDIAEGYSVSREKKESFPLTVTSAQKNPTAFYLCASTTSGQYEKLFFGSGTQLSVL.

This clone was recorded only once. The chain couples TRBV13 to TRBJ1-1, with 7 bases fitting TRBD1. This CDR3 is built from 15 residues. J was trimmed by 0 bases and V by 5 bases; bases with no gene match: 6. Germline V lookup: CDR1 PRHDT, CDR2 FYEKMQ (reference sequence). CDR3 in amino acids: CASSPGGFMNTEAFF. Written as DNA, the CDR3 is TGTGCCAGCAGCCCAGGGGGATTTATGAACACTGAAGCTTTCTTT. The entire variable domain, with the rest obtained from reference TRBV13 and TRBJ1-1, is as follows: AAGVIQSPRHLIKEKRETATLKCYPIPRHDTVYWYQQGPGQDPQFLISFYEKMQSDKGSIPDRFSAQQFSDYHSELNMSSLELGDSALYFCASSPGGFMNTEAFFGQGTRLTVV.

The chain carries TRBV5-4 and TRBJ2-2; D is perhaps TRBD2 (7 bases). Per the germline V gene, CDR1 is SGHNT and CDR2 is YYREEE (reference sequence). The CDR3 is made up of 15 amino acids. V was clipped by 10 bases and J by 5 bases, with 21 bases between them. The CDR3 sequence is CADQEGGAGTGELFF. CDR3 in DNA: TGTGCCGACCAAGAAGGGGGGGCCGGGACCGGGGAGCTGTTTTTT.